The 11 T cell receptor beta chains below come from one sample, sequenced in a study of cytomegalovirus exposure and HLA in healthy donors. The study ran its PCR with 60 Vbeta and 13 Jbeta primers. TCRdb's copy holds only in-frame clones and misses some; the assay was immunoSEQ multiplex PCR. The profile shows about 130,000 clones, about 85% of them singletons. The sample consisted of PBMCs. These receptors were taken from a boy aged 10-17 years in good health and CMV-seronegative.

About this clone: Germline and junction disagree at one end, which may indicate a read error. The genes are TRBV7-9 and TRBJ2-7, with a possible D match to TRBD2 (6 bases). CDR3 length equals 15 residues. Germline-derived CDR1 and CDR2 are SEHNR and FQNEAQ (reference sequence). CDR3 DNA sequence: TGTTCCAGCAAGAGTAACGCGGGACCGTTCTACGAGCAGTACTTC. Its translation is CSSKSNAGPFYEQYF.

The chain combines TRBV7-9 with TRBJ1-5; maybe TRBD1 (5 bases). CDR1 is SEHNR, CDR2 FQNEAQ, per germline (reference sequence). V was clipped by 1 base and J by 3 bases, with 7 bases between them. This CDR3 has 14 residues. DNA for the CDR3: TGTGCCAGCAGCTTAGAACAGGACAATCAGCCCCAGCATTTT. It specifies CASSLEQDNQPQHF.

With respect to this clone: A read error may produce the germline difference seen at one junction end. CDR3 sequence reads: CASSLSSNIEAFF. The DNA of the CDR3 is TGCGCCAGCAGCTTGTCCTCCAACATTGAAGCTTTCTTT. The chain links TRBV5-1 to TRBJ1-1, with D uncertain. Germline V gene sequence: CDR1 SGHRS, CDR2 YFSETQ. This CDR3 has 13 amino acids.

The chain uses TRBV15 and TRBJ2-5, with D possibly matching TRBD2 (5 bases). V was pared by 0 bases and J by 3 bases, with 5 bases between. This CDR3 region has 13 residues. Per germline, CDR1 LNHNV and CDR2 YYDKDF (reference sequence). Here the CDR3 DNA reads TGTGCCACCAGCAGAGAAGCGGAAGAGACCCAGTACTTC. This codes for CATSREAEETQYF.

The CDR3 DNA sequence: TGTGCCAGCAGCTACCGGACTAGCGGGGACTCCTACGAGCAGTACTTC. It yields the protein CASSYRTSGDSYEQYF. V gene TRBV7-2 combines with J gene TRBJ2-7; 12 positions match TRBD2. Germline CDR1 reads SGHTA; CDR2 reads FQGNSA. The length of the CDR3 is 16 residues. Trimming at V came to 4 bases and at J to 0 bases, leaving 4 bases not matched to a gene.

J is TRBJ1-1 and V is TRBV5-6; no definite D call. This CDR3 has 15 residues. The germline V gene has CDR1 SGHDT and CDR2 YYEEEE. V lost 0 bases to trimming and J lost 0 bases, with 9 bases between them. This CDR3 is CASSLGRRLNTEAFF. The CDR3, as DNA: TGTGCCAGCAGCTTGGGTCGGAGGTTGAACACTGAAGCTTTCTTT. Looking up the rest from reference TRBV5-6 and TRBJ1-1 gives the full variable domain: DAGVTQSPTHLIKTRGQQVTLRCSPKSGHDTVSWYQQALGQGPQFIFQYYEEEERQRGNFPDRFSGHQFPNYSSELNVNALLLGDSALYLCASSLGRRLNTEAFFGQGTRLTVV.

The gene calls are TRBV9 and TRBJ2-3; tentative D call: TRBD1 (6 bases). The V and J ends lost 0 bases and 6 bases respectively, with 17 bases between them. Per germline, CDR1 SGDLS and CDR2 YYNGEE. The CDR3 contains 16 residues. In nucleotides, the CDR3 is TGTGCCAGCAGCGTAGCTTCGAACAGGGTCGGGGATACGCAGTATTTT. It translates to CASSVASNRVGDTQYF.

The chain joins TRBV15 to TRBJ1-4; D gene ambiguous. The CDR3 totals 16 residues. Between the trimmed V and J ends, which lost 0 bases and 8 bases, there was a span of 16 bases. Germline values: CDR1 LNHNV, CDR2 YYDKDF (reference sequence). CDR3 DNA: TGTGCCACCAGCAGAGATAATACGGACTTGGGGGAAAAACTGTTTTTT. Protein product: CATSRDNTDLGEKLFF.

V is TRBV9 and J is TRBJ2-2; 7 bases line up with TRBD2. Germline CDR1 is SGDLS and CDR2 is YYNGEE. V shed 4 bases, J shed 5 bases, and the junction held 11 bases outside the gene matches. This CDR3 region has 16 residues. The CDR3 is CASSSGTGRETGELFF. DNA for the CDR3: TGTGCCAGCAGCTCCGGGACGGGGAGGGAAACCGGGGAGCTGTTTTTT. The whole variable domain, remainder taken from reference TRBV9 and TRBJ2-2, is DSGVTQTPKHLITATGQRVTLRCSPRSGDLSVYWYQQSLDQGLQFLIQYYNGEERAKGNILERFSAQQFPDLHSELNLSSLELGDSALYFCASSSGTGRETGELFFGEGSRLTVL.

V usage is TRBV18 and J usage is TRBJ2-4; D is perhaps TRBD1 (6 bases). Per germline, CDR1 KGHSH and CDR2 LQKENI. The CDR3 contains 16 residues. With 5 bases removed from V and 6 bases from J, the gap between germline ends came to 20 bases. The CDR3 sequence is CASSSLSQGLVNIQYF. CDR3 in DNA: TGTGCCAGCTCATCATTATCACAGGGTTTAGTAAACATTCAGTACTTC.

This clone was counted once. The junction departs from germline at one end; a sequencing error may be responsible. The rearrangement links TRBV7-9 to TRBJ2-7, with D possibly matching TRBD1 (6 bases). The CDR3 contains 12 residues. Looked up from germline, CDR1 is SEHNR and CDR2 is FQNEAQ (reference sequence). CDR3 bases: TGTTCCAGCAGCTCAACAGGGAACGAGCAGTACTTC. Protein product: CSSSSTGNEQYF.